This T cell receptor (beta chain) is from a study of CD8+ T cells in alopecia areata. Study results and limitations: Lesional scalp displayed greater clonality than normal scalp, most notably in alopecia totalis/universalis.

In the case of this clone: Its antigen remains unknown.

V dropped 6 bases and J dropped 7 bases, with 16 bases sitting between them. The CDR3 spans 15 residues. Looked up from germline, CDR1 is MNHEY and CDR2 is SMNVEV (reference sequence). Extracted from the samples, RNA was reverse transcribed into cDNA to serve as the sequencing template. The data were produced by immunoSEQ multiplex PCR, yet TCRdb's version contains in-frame clones alone and is incomplete. The table includes under 150,000 clones, under 65% detected once. The treatment here: oral pan-JAK inhibitor, 5-10 mg twice daily. Specimen: CD4+ T cells sorted from blood, collected at week 4, from a patient treated with tofacitinib. This chain joins TRBV27 and TRBJ1-6, with D maybe TRBD1 (5 bases). This receptor was identified in a human donor with alopecia areata. The CDR3 protein is CASRRTGRQNSPLHF. The DNA of the CDR3 is TGTGCCAGCAGACGTACGGGACGTCAGAATTCACCCCTCCACTTT.